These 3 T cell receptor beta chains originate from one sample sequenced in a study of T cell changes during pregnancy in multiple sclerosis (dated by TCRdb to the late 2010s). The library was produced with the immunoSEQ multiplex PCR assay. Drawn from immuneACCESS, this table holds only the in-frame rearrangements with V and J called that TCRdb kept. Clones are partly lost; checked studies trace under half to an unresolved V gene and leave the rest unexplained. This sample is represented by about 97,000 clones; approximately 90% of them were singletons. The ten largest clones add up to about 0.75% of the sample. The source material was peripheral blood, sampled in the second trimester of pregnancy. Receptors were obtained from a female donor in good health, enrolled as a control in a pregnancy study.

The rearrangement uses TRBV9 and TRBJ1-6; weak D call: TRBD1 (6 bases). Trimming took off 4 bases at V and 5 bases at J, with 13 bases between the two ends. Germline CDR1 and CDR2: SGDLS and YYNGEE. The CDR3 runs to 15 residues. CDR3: CASSIQGLDNSPLHF. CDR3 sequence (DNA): TGTGCCAGCAGCATCCAGGGGTTGGATAATTCACCCCTCCACTTT.

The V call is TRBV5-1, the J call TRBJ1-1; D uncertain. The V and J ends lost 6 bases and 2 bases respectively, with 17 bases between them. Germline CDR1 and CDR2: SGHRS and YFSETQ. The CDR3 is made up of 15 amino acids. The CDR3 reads CASTFSSGGNTEAFF. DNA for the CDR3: TGCGCCAGCACCTTTAGCTCCGGAGGTAACACTGAAGCTTTCTTT.

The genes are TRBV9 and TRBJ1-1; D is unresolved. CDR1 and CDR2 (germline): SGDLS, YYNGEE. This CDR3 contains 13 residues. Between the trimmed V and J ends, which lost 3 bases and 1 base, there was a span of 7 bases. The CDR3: CASSEHKNTEAFF. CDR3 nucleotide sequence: TGTGCCAGCAGCGAACACAAGAACACTGAAGCTTTCTTT.